The count of the clone carrying this T cell receptor beta chain is one. J lost 4 bases, V lost 4 bases, and 5 bases had no gene match. This CDR3 is 15 amino acids long. CDR1 SGHNT and CDR2 YYREEE come from the germline V gene (reference sequence). How the authors handled the data: Amplified reference gene primers provided the basis for estimating nucleated cell counts. Clones were sequenced by immunoSEQ multiplex PCR, and TCRdb holds only the in-frame ones, with some missing. V, J and clone size were drawn from that table, and D and trimming were deduced from the DNA. The sample gives more than 95,000 clones, about 80% of which show up once; 4.1% is in the top ten. The sample belongs to a study of blood T cell repertoires in COVID-19. Study-wide background: Acute-phase and convalescent COVID-19 samples originated in the United States, Italy and Spain.

The sequenced material came from peripheral blood. The chain links TRBV5-4 to TRBJ2-2, with TRBD1 identical over 9 bases. The receptor's source is a man in his 60s with acute or convalescent COVID-19. The CDR3 nucleotides are TGTGCCAGCAGCATCCGGGACAGGGCCACCGGGGAGCTGTTTTTT. Translation: CASSIRDRATGELFF. The entire variable domain, with the rest obtained from reference TRBV5-4 and TRBJ2-2, is as follows: ETGVTQSPTHLIKTRGQQVTLRCSSQSGHNTVSWYQQALGQGPQFIFQYYREEENGRGNFPPRFSGLQFPNYSSELNVNALELDDSALYLCASSIRDRATGELFFGEGSRLTVL.